This TCR beta chain was sequenced for a study of cytomegalovirus exposure and HLA in healthy donors (TCRdb year 2017). In terms of the full investigation: In an earlier analysis of approximately 500 of the donors, approximately 300 Gb of sequence data and 100 million or so unique TCR beta sequences from about 179 million T cells were reported. Around 330 gigabases of sequencing data and around 80 million unique TCR sequences made up an early release that covered several hundred HLA-typed donors. Of the approximately 400 genotyped donors, approximately 83% fell in the genetic ancestry cluster associated with self-reported Caucasian donors. The study aimed to test whether cataloging public T cell receptors could reveal signatures of past pathogen exposure. Using immunosequencing, the study profiled T cell repertoires from 500 to 800 subjects and related those repertoires to cytomegalovirus serostatus. In addition to the first cohort of 666 subjects, a separate validation cohort of 130 or so different subjects was used. To predict cytomegalovirus infection status, the study brought together high-throughput TCR immunosequencing, statistical association of individual TCRs with disease status, and machine learning. To study patterns of TCR occurrence, a later analysis re-analyzed previously published TCR beta repertoires from hundreds of donors and added high-resolution HLA genotyping. In the later analysis, no new phenotypic data were used to find candidate immune exposures; instead, reliance was placed on TCR beta sequences and their occurrence across donors. An earlier analysis of 587 of the donors applied high-throughput TCR beta sequencing to assess whether each TCR beta V gene segment acted as functional or pseudogenic. Donor age, sex, ethnicity and CMV serostatus were collected together with the repertoire data. In a later genetic analysis, genome-wide SNP genotypes for about 55% of the roughly 670 donors were used, and that subset was treated as a discovery cohort. All discovery cohort repertoires had been generated using a single sequencing platform. HLA typing covered class I and class II loci at four-digit resolution. The number of donors typed differed by locus, with roughly 620-640 for A, B, C, DRB1 and DQB1, more than 500 for DQA1, 600 to 610 for DPA1, and 400 to 490 for DPB1. Five DR-DQ haplotypes were handled as single units for association and clustering because linkage in the cohort was strong. Across 300 to 500 genotyped donors of the cohort, an average of approximately 200,000 unique TCR beta nucleotide sequences per donor were sequenced, and roughly 20% of those sequences were non-productive. What the work shows at the level of the full study, not this receptor alone: A later analysis reported that several top co-occurrence clusters appeared linked to parvovirus B19, influenza, CMV and Epstein-Barr virus. A total of roughly 160 TCR beta chains were listed by the study as associated with cytomegalovirus. HLA typing was unavailable for some donors at each locus, so association tests used only the typed subset. It was suggested by the authors that the approach could potentially be generalized to other disease states and immunological phenotypes. In an earlier analysis of 500 to 650 of the donors, most TCR beta V segments appeared in productive rearrangements about 87% or about 30% of the time, broadly matching IMGT annotations. Sequencing depth was assumed to be roughly uniform across donors in the presence/absence analyses, though that assumption may not hold. Correlated functional status among segregating V segments might reflect linkage disequilibrium, but an unknown experimental factor could not be ruled out. According to a later analysis, TCR association rates differed among HLA loci, with DRB1 alleles showing the most associated TCRs and HLA-C alleles showing the fewest. In vitro tests confirmed that three of the cytomegalovirus-associated TCR beta chains recognize cytomegalovirus antigens. Most CMV-associated TCR beta chains appeared to be HLA-restricted in a later analysis, and the HLA associations seemed to be driven largely by CMV exposure. In a later analysis, some 17,000 TCR beta sequences were associated with specific HLA alleles at a false discovery rate of 0.05. The only immune exposure information available for the cohort was CMV serostatus. Strong co-occurrence of HLA alleles, especially DR and DQ, made assigning TCR associations to individual alleles difficult. A further reported finding was that TCR beta sequences accurately predicted the HLA-A and HLA-B alleles for most subjects in the first cohort. According to a later genetic analysis, donors in an Asian-associated ancestry cluster had fewer N-insertions in productive TCRs than the approximately 700-donor mean. The earlier analysis of 587 of the donors excluded around 17 rarely observed V segments, including chromosome 9 orphons, because counts were too low. Across donors, most TCR sequences were observed very rarely, whereas some public TCRs were present in many individuals. The cohort was sequenced for TCR beta chains only, and without alpha or paired-chain data the features that could be detected were limited. In a later genetic analysis, a missense DCLRE1C variant was associated with V-gene and J-gene trimming of TCR beta chains, and the association was replicated in an independent cohort. The classifier was reported to diagnose cytomegalovirus status with high specificity and sensitivity in both the original cohort and the validation cohort. In a later analysis, HLA-associated TCR beta chains were found to be more clonally expanded and to have lower generation probabilities than equally common non-associated chains. A cluster of highly shared sequence variants was judged likely to represent a technical artifact of the sequencing pipeline.

Libraries were constructed by the immunoSEQ multiplex PCR assay. For the multiplex PCR, a mixture combining 60 forward primers for TCR Vbeta segments and 13 reverse primers for TCR Jbeta segments was used. The CDR3 region of rearranged TCR beta genes was amplified from genomic DNA by a multiplex PCR assay. Amplified TCR beta libraries were sequenced as 87-base-pair reads on the Illumina HiSeq System. On the study's bioinformatics: Across the 670 or so repertoires, a later analysis counted 78 million or so unique TCR beta chains, about 10 million of which were shared by at least two donors. To remove PCR and sequencing errors, raw reads were error-corrected and collapsed into unique sequences using a nearest-neighbor algorithm that merged closely related sequences. Alignment of CDR3 sequences to IMGT reference sequences was used to assign V, D and J gene segments. For a sequence to be retained, a match of at least six nucleotides to both a V gene segment and a J gene segment was required. Rearrangements were classified as productive when the CDR3 lacked stop codons and remained in frame with V and J, and all other rearrangements were classified as non-productive. Following IMGT convention, CDR3 was defined as the stretch from the second conserved V-encoded cysteine up to the conserved J-encoded phenylalanine. In an earlier analysis of just under 600 of the donors, sequences lacking an unambiguous match to a single V gene segment were excluded. An earlier analysis of several hundred of the donors called V segments functional above 56.7% productive rearrangements and segregating when the between-donor standard deviation exceeded 5%. A statistical classification framework was built for diagnosing cytomegalovirus status from the catalog of TCR beta chain sequences. In a later analysis, TCR nucleotide sequences were compared against IMGT/GENE-DB human TR gene sequences so that V and J genes could be assigned. Using the TCRdist pipeline, a later analysis assigned CDR3 sequences along with most-parsimonious VDJ recombination scenarios. In a later analysis, every TCR beta chain was defined by the combination of its CDR3 amino acid sequence and its V-gene family, and reads without a unique V-gene family were dropped. In a later analysis, 450 to 600 highly shared, low-generation-probability nucleotide sequences were removed to address suspected cross-contamination and a sequencing artifact. In a later analysis, a clonal expansion index was calculated for each public chain from normalized within-repertoire ranks of inferred template counts. A later analysis computed generation probabilities with a VDJ recombination model fitted to out-of-frame rearrangements, and checked the results against IGoR. Hypergeometric tests were used in a later analysis to score TCR-TCR, TCR-HLA and TCR-CMV co-occurrence, with a repertoire-size bias correction applied to the TCR pairs. A later analysis estimated false discovery rates by permuting HLA or CMV assignments 20 times. In a later analysis, co-occurring TCRs were grouped with DBSCAN, and TCRdist sequence similarity was added when clustering was performed within HLA-allele-positive subsets. Repertoires with fewer than 30,000 or more than 120,000 public chains were left out of co-occurrence clustering, as were a few repertoires with anomalous nucleotide sharing. TCRdb took this table from immuneACCESS and kept in-frame rearrangements with V and J called. Such tables lack part of the clones; where checked against another copy, unresolved V genes explain under half of the gap, and the rest is unexplained. V and J calls and clone size are copied from that table; D and trimming were computed from the DNA. The table for this sample shows approximately 100,000 clones. The top ten clonotypes cover about 0.59% of the sample.

The cohort was made up of around 720 healthy bone marrow donors. At the time of sampling, all cohort members were nominally healthy, though unrecorded immune exposures were likely present. The donor tested CMV seronegative and was one of the 352 seronegative cohort members. Every donor gave a peripheral blood sample, and the peripheral blood mononuclear cells from that sample were used for TCR beta sequencing. Genomic DNA was extracted from the blood cell samples with the Qiagen DNeasy Blood Extraction Kit. In regard to this clone: What antigen it recognizes has not been identified.

The specimen sequenced was PBMCs. The receptor was isolated from a man aged 50 to 59 in good health and CMV-seronegative.

The DNA sequence is TGTGCCAGCAGTACTAGCTCCTACAATGAGCAGTTCTTC. Its translation reads: CASSTSSYNEQFF. Rearrangement joined TRBV7-3 to TRBJ2-1; a weak D assignment points to TRBD2 (5 bases agree). The germline V gene sets CDR1 to SGHTA and CDR2 to FQGTGA. The CDR3 runs 13 residues from the cysteine to the phenylalanine. The entry retains the CDR3 DNA only, 39 bases that are in frame from base 1. V drops 6 bases and J drops 0 bases, leaving 6 bases in between. With all but the CDR3 taken from the reference TRBV7-3 and TRBJ2-1 genes, the full variable domain is: GAGVSQTPSNKVTEKGKYVELRCDPISGHTALYWYRQSLGQGPEFLIYFQGTGAADDSGLPNDRFFAVRPEGSVSTLKIQRTERGDSAVYLCASSTSSYNEQFFGPGTRLTVL.